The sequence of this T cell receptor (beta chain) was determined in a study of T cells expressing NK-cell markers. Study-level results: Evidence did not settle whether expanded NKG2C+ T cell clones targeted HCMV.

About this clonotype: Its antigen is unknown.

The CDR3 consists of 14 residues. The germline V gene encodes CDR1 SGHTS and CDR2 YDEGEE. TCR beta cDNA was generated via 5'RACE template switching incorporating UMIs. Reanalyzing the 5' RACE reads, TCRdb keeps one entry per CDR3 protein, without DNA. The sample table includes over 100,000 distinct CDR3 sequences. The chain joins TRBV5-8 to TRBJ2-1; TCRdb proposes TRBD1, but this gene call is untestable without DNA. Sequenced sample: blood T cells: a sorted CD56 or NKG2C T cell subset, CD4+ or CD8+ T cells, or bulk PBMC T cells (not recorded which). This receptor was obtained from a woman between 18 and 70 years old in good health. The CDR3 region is CATLARGSYNEQFF.